This entry describes one T cell receptor (beta chain). At one boundary the junction diverges from the germline segment, which might be a read error. This sample stems from a study of tumor-infiltrating lymphocytes in localized non-small cell lung cancer. Study at large: Some samples were collected after neoadjuvant chemotherapy; smokers, never-smokers and several histologies were included.

This CDR3 comprises 13 residues. Germline CDR1 reads MNHNS; CDR2 reads SASEGT. Method: immunoSEQ multiplex PCR; TCRdb's copy keeps in-frame clones and lacks some. The sample records about 13,000 clones, about 63% being singletons. Sequenced: lung tumor tissue. The V call is TRBV6-1, the J call TRBJ1-2; D gene unclear. This sequence originates from a human donor with non-small cell lung cancer. The CDR3 here is CASSEGLNGGYTF. CDR3 nucleotides: TGTGCCAGCAGCGAAGGACTTAACGGTGGCTACACCTTC.